This TCR beta chain was sequenced during a study of blood T cells in healthy people across ages (dated by TCRdb to about 2015). General notes on the study: Template switching captured roughly one uniquely barcoded TCR beta cDNA molecule per two T cells in model experiments. The study measured age-related changes in TCR beta repertoire diversity using deep sequencing normalized with unique cDNA molecular identifiers. The donors were divided into four age groups: young (average roughly 15 years), middle-aged (about 40), aged (roughly 66) and long-lived (roughly 82). To avoid experimental bias, donors of different ages were randomly spread across the sequencing lanes. Using the same blood draw, the study looked at two additional independent replicas of 1 million unique cDNA reads for two donors, one aged 18 to 30 and the other aged 80 or older.

On the study overall, not on this receptor specifically: Estimates of total diversity based on one million sequenced T cells were considered lower bounds and underestimates. The CMV infection status of donors was not known, potentially confounding age-related changes in expanded clonotypes. Observed TCR beta diversity per million T cells fell roughly linearly with age, and a significant reduction was already apparent by age around 36. The long-lived group showed more naive CD4+ T cells, fewer expanded clones and increased TCR diversity than the aged group, suggesting age selection. Observed TCR beta diversity correlated strongly with the percentage of naive T cells measured by flow cytometry. Because profiling used bulk unsorted PBMCs, naive and antigen-experienced compartments could not be compared conclusively.

The donors were about 40 Caucasian individuals from Russia, aged 6 to 90 years, who were systemically healthy. Ten milliliters of peripheral blood were drawn from each donor into EDTA-treated Vacutainer tubes. Ficoll-Paque density-gradient centrifugation was used to isolate PBMCs, with at least 7 million per sample. Total RNA, at least 6 micrograms per sample, was extracted from PBMCs with Trizol reagent. Naive CD45RAhigh/CD27high T cell percentages were measured by flow cytometry on a PBMC aliquot from every donor. Spanning cysteine to phenylalanine, the CDR3 consists of 14 amino acids. Of the read, only the CDR3 DNA is kept; its 42 bases are in frame from base 1. V is cut by 4 bases and J by 3 bases, and the space between the germline ends is 10 bases. The germline V gene encodes CDR1 MNHEY and CDR2 SVGEGT. The method behind the library was 5' RACE. Sequencing relied on an Illumina HiSeq 2500. A second PCR of roughly 7 to 12 cycles was run with a J-beta primer mix and a sample-barcoded 5' primer. A template-switch 5' adaptor carrying 12 random nucleotides introduced a unique molecular identifier onto each TCR beta cDNA molecule. Each sample yielded at least 2.5 million CDR3-containing paired-end reads. First-strand cDNA was synthesized from all RNA with the Mint cDNA synthesis kit, primed by a TRBC-specific oligonucleotide. Following uracil-DNA glycosylase treatment, a first 18-cycle PCR with universal primers M1SS and BC2_uni_R was performed on all cDNA. On the study's bioinformatics: For normalization, 1 million high-quality reads, each with a distinct molecular identifier, were randomly selected from each sample. Reads sharing molecular identifiers were discarded rather than binned into consensus sequences. MiTCR, with a Q25 quality threshold and the strictest error-elimination algorithm, was used for CDR3 identification, clonotype clustering and error correction. A nonparametric unseen species model using Euler transformation provided a lower-bound estimate of total TCR beta diversity. TCRdb reprocessing: public reads trimmed at Q25 with fastp, clones called with MiXCR, in-frame beta chains kept. Rows with one shared CDR3 protein collapse into an entry with the most common genes and DNA. Clone size and V and J calls follow TCRdb, not the original study. Across this sample there are 1.5 million to 2 million distinct CDR3 sequences, with about 49% seen only once. Approximately 2% of the sample goes to the ten largest clones.

Details on this clonotype: Its recognized antigen is unknown. No qualities accompany the bases; no much larger clone lies one base away.

The receptor chain draws on TRBV6-2 or TRBV6-3 and TRBJ1-5, with TRBD1 tentatively as D gene (5 bases match). Sequencing used blood. The receptor's source is a woman in her forties in good health. In nucleotides, the sequence is TGTGCCAGCAGTTTCTCAGGGTTCAATCAGCCCCAGCATTTT. It encodes CASSFSGFNQPQHF.